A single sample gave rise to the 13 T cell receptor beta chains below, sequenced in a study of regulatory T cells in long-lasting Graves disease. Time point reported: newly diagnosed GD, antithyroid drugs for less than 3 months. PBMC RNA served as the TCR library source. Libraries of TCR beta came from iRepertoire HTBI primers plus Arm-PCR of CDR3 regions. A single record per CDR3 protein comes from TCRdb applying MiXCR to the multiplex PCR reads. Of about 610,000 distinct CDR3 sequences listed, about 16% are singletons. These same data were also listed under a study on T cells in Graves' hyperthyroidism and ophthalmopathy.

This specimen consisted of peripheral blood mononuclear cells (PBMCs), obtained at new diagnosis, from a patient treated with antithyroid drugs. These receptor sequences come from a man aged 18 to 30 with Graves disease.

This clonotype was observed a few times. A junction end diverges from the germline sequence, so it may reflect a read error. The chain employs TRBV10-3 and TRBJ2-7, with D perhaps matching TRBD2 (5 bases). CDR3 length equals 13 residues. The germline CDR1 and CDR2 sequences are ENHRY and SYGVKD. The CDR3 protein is CATQDSLTHEQYF. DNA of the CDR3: TGCGCCACCCAGGACTCATTGACTCACGAGCAGTACTTC.

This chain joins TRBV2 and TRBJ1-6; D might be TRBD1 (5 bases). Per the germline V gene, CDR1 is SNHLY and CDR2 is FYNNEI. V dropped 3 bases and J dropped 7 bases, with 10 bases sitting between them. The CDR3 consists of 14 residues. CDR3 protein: CASSEGVRNSPLHF. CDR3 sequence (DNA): TGTGCCAGCAGTGAGGGGGTACGGAATTCACCCCTCCACTTT.

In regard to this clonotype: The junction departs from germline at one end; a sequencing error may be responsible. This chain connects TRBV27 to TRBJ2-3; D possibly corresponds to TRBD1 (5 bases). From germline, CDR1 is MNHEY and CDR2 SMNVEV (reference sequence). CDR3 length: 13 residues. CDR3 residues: CASSQTGTDTQCF. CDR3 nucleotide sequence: TGTGCCAGCAGTCAAACAGGCACAGATACGCAGTGTTTT.

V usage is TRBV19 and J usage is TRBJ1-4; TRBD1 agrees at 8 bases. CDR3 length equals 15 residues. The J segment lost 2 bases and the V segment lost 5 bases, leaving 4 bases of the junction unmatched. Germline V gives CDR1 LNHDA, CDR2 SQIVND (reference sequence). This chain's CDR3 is CASSFQGATNEKLFF. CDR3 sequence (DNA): TGTGCCAGTAGTTTCCAGGGGGCGACTAATGAAAAACTGTTTTTT.

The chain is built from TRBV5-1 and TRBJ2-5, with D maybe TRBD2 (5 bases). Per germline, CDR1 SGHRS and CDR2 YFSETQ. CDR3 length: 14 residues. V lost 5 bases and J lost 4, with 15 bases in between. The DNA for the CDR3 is TGCGCCAGCAGTGTACTGGGGAGCGGAGAGACCCAGTACTTC. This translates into CASSVLGSGETQYF.

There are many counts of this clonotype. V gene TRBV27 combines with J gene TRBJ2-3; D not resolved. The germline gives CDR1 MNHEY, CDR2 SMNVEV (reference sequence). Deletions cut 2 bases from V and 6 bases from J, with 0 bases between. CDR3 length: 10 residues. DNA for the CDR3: TGTGCCAGCAGTTTAGATACGCAGTATTTT. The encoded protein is CASSLDTQYF.

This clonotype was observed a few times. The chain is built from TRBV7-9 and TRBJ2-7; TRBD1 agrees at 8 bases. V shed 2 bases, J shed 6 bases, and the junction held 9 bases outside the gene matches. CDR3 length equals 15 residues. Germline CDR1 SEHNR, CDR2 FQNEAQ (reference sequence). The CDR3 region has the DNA TGTGCCAGCAGCTTAAGGACGGACAGGGTGGGCGAGCAGTACTTC. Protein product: CASSLRTDRVGEQYF.

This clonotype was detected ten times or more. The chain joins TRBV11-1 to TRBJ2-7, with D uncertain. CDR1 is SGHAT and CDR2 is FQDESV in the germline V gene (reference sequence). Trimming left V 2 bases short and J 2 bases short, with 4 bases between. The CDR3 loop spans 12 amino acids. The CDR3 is CASSLTPYEQYF. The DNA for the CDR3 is TGTGCCAGCAGCTTAACACCCTACGAGCAGTACTTC.

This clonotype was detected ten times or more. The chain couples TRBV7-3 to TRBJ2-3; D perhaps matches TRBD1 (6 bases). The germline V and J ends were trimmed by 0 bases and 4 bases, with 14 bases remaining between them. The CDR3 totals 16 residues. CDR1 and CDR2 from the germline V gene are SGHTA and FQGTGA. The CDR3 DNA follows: TGTGCCAGCAGCTTAACTACAGGGTCTTTCGCAGATACGCAGTATTTT. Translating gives CASSLTTGSFADTQYF.

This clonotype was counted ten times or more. The CDR3 is CASSLGRDYEQYF. CDR3 DNA: TGTGCCAGCAGTTTAGGCAGGGACTACGAGCAGTACTTC. The chain recombines TRBV12-3 or TRBV12-4 with TRBJ2-7, with D perhaps TRBD1 (5 bases). Trimming removed 1 base from V and 3 bases from J, with 7 bases in between. The CDR3 length is 13 residues.

CDR3 bases: TGTGCCTGGAGGGCAGGGTTGAACACCGGGGAGCTGTTTTTT. The encoded protein is CAWRAGLNTGELFF. This chain uses TRBV30 with TRBJ2-2; D is perhaps TRBD1 (5 bases). This CDR3 is built from 14 residues. Germline V gene data show CDR1 as GTSNPN and CDR2 as SVGIG (reference sequence). Trimming left V 3 bases short and J 1 base short, with 9 bases between.

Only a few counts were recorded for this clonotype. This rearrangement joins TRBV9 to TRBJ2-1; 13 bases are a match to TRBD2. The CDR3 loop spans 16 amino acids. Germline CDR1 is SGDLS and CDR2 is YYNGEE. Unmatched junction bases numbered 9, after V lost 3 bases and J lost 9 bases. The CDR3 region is CASSALTSGRASEQFF. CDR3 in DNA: TGTGCCAGCAGCGCCCTTACTAGCGGGAGGGCCTCTGAGCAGTTCTTC.

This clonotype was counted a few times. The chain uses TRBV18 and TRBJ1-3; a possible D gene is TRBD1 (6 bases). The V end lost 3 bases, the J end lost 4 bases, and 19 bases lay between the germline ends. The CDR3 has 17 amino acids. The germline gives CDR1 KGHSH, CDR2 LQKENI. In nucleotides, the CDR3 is TGTGCCAGCTCACCGGCCCTATCACAGGGCTGGGGAAACACCATATATTTT. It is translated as CASSPALSQGWGNTIYF.